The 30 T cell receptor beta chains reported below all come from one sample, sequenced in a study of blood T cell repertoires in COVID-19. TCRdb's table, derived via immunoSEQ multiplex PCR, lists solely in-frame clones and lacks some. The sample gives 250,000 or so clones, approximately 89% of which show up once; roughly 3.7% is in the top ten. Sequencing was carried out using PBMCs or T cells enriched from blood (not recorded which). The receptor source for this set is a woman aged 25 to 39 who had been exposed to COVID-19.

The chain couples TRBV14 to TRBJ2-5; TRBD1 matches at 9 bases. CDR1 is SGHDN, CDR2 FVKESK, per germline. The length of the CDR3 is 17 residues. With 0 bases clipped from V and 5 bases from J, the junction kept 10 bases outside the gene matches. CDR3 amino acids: CASSQELVTGGGETQYF. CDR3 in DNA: TGTGCCAGCAGCCAAGAATTGGTTACAGGGGGCGGTGAGACCCAGTACTTC.

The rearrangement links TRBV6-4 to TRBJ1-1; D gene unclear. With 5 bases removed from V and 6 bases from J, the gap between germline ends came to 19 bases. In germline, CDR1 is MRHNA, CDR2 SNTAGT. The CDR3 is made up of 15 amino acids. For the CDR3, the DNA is TGTGCCAGCAGTATATCGTTGGGCGATGCATCTGAAGCTTTCTTT. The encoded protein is CASSISLGDASEAFF.

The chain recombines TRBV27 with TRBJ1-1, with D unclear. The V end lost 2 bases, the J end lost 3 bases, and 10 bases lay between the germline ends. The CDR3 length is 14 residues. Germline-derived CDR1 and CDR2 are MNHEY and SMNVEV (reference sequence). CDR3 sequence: CASSLVVTDTEAFF. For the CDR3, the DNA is TGTGCCAGCAGTTTAGTAGTTACGGACACTGAAGCTTTCTTT.

The CDR3 sequence is CASTDRKVIEETQYF. Written as DNA, the CDR3 is TGTGCCTCCACCGACAGGAAGGTTATAGAGGAGACCCAGTACTTC. The rearrangement joins TRBV30 to TRBJ2-5; possible D gene TRBD1, 6 bases. The germline V gene has CDR1 GTSNPN and CDR2 SVGIG (reference sequence). The ends were cut back, 7 bases at V and 5 bases at J, with 23 bases in the middle. There are 15 residues in the CDR3.

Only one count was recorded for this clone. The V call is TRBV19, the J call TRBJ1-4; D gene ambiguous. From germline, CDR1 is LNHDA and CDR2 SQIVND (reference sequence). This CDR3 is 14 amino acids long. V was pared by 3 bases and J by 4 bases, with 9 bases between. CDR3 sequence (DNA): TGTGCCAGTAGTATCGGTCTCCATAATGAAAAACTGTTTTTT. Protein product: CASSIGLHNEKLFF.

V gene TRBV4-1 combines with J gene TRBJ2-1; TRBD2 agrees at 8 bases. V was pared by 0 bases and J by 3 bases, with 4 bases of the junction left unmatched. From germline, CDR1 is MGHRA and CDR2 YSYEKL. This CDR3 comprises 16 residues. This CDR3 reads CASSQETGGDYNEQFF. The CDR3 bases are TGCGCCAGCAGCCAAGAAACGGGAGGGGACTACAATGAGCAGTTCTTC.

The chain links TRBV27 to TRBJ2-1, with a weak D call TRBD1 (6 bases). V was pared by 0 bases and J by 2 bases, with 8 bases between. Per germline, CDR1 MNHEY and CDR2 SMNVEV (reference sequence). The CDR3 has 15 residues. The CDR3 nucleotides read TGTGCCAGCAGTTTATCCCAGGGGCCCTACAATGAGCAGTTCTTC. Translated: CASSLSQGPYNEQFF.

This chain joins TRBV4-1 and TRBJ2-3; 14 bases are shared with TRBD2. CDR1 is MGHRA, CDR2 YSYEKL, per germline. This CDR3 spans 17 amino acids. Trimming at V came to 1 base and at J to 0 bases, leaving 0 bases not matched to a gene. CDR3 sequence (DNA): TGCGCCAGCAGCCAAGGGACTAGCGGGGGGAGCACAGATACGCAGTATTTT. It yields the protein CASSQGTSGGSTDTQYF.

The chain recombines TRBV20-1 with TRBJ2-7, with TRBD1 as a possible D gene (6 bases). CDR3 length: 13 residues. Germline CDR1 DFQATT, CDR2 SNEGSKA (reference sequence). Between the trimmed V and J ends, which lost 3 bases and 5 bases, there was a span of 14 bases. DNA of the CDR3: TGCAGTGCTAGTTCAGGGGTGAGGGACGAGCAGTACTTC. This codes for CSASSGVRDEQYF.

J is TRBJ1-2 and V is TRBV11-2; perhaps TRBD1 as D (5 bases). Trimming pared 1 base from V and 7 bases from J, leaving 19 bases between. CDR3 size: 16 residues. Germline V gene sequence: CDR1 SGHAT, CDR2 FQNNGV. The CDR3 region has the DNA TGTGCCAGCAGCTTAGTAGTTGTGGGGGGTTCAGGTGGCTACACCTTC. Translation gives CASSLVVVGGSGGYTF. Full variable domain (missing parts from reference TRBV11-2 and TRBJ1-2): EAGVAQSPRYKIIEKRQSVAFWCNPISGHATLYWYQQILGQGPKLLIQFQNNGVVDDSQLPKDRFSAERLKGVDSTLKIQPAKLEDSAVYLCASSLVVVGGSGGYTFGSGTRLTVV.

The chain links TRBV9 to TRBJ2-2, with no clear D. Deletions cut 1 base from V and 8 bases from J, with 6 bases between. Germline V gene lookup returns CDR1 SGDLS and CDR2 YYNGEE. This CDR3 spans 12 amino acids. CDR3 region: CASSVPGGELFF. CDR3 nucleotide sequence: TGTGCCAGCAGCGTACCGGGTGGGGAGCTGTTTTTT.

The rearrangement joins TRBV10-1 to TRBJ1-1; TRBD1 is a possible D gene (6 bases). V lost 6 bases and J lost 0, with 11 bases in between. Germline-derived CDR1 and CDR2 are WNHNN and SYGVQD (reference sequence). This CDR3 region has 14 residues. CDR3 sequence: CASSRDTLNTEAFF. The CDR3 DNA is TGCGCCAGCAGCCGGGACACCTTGAACACTGAAGCTTTCTTT.

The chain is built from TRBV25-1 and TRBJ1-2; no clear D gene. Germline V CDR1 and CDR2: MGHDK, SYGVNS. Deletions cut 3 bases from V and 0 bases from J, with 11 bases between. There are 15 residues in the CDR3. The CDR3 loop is CASSEVASPNYGYTF. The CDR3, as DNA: TGTGCCAGCAGTGAGGTGGCCAGTCCTAACTATGGCTACACCTTC.

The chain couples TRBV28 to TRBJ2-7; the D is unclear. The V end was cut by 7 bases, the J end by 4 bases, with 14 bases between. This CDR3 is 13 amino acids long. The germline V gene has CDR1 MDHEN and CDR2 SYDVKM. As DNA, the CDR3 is TGTGCCAGCAAGCCATACTACCTTTACGAGCAGTACTTC. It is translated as CASKPYYLYEQYF. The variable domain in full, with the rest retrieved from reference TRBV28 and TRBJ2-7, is DVKVTQSSRYLVKRTGEKVFLECVQDMDHENMFWYRQDPGLGLRLIYFSYDVKMKEKGDIPEGYSVSREKKERFSLILESASTNQTSMYLCASKPYYLYEQYFGPGTRLTVT.

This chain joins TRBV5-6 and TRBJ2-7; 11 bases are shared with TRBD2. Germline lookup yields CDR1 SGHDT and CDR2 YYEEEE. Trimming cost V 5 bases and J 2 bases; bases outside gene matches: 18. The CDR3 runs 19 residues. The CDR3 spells CASSPVTSGSVGYAYEQYF. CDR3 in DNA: TGTGCCAGCAGTCCCGTCACTAGCGGGAGTGTTGGGTACGCCTACGAGCAGTACTTC. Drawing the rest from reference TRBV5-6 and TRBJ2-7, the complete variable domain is DAGVTQSPTHLIKTRGQQVTLRCSPKSGHDTVSWYQQALGQGPQFIFQYYEEEERQRGNFPDRFSGHQFPNYSSELNVNALLLGDSALYLCASSPVTSGSVGYAYEQYFGPGTRLTVT.

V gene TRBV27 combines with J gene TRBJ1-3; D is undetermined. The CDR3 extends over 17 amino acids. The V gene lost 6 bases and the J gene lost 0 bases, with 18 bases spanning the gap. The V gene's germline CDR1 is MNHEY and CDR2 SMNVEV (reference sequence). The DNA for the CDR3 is TGTGCCAGCAGACCGAACAGTAACCCGCTCTCTGGAAACACCATATATTTT. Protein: CASRPNSNPLSGNTIYF.

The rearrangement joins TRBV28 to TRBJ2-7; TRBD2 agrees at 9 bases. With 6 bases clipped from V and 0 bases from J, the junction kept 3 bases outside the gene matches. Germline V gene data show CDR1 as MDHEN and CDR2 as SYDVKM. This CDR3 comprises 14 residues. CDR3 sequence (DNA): TGTGCCAGCAGCCCTAGCGGGATCTCCTACGAGCAGTACTTC. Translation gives CASSPSGISYEQYF.

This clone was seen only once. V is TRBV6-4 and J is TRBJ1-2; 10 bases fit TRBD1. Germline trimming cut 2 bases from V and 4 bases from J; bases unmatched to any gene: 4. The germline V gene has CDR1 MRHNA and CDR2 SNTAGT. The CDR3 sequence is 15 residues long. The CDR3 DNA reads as TGTGCCAGCAGTGACCCGGGACAGGGGTTCTATGGCTACACCTTC. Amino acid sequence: CASSDPGQGFYGYTF.

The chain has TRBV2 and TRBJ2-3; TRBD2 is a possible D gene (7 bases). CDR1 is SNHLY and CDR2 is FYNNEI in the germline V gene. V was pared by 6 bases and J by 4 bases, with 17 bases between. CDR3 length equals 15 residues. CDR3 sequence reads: CASSPLGGGADTQYF. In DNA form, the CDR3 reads TGTGCCAGCAGCCCCCTGGGGGGGGGCGCAGATACGCAGTATTTT.

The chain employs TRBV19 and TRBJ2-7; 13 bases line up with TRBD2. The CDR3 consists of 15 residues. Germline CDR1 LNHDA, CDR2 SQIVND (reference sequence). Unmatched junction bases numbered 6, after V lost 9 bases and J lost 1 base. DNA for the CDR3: TGTGCCAGCCGACTAGCGGGAGGAGATTCCTACGAGCAGTACTTC. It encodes CASRLAGGDSYEQYF.

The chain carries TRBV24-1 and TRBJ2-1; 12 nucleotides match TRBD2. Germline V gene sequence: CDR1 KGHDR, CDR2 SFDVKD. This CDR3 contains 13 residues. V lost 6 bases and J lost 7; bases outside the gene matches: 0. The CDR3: CATSTSGRNEQFF. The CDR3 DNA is TGTGCCACCAGTACTAGCGGGAGGAATGAGCAGTTCTTC.

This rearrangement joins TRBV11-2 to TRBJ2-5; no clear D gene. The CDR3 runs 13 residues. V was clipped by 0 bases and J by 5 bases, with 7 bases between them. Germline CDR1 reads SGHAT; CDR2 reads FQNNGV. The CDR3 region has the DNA TGTGCCAGCAGCTTAGAGAGCGCGGAGACCCAGTACTTC. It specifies CASSLESAETQYF.

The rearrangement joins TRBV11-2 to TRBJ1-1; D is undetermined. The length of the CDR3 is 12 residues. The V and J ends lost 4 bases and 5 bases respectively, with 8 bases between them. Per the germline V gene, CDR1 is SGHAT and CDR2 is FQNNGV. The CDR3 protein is CASSSAGTEAFF. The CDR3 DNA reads TGTGCCAGCAGCTCAGCGGGTACTGAAGCTTTCTTT.

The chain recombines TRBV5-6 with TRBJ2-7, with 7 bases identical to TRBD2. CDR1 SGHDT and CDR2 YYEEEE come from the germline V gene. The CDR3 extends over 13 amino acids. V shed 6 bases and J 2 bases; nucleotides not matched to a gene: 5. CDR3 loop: CASTREVPYEQYF. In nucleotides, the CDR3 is TGTGCCAGCACCCGGGAGGTCCCCTACGAGCAGTACTTC.

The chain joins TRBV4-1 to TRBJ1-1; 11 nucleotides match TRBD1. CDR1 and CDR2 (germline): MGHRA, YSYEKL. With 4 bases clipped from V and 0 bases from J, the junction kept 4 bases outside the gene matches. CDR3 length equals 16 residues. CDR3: CASSLGTGGMNTEAFF. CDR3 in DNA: TGCGCCAGCAGCCTCGGGACAGGGGGAATGAACACTGAAGCTTTCTTT.

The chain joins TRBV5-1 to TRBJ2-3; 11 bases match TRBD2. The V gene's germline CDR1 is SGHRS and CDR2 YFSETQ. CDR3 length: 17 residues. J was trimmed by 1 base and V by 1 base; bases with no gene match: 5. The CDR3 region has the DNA TGCGCCAGCAGCTTGACCCTACTAGCGGGAGGCACAGATACGCAGTATTTT. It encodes CASSLTLLAGGTDTQYF.

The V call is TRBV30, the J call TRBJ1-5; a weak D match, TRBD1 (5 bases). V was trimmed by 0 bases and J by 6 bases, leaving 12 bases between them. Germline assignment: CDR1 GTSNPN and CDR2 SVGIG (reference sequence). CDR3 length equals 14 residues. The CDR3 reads CAWSVSAGGQPQHF. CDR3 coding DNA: TGTGCCTGGAGTGTTAGTGCGGGGGGTCAGCCCCAGCATTTT.

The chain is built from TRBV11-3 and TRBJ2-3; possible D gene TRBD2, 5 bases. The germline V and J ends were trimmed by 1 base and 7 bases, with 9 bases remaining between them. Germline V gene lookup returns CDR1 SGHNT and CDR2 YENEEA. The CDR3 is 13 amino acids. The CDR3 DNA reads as TGTGCCAGCAGCTTAGGAGGGCGGAATACGCAGTATTTT. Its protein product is CASSLGGRNTQYF.

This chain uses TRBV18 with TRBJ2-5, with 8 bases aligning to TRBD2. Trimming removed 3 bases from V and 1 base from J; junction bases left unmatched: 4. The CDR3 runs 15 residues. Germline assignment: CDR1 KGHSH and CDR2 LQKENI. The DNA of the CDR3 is TGTGCCAGCTCACCGCGACTAGCGCGCCAAGAGACCCAGTACTTC. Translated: CASSPRLARQETQYF.

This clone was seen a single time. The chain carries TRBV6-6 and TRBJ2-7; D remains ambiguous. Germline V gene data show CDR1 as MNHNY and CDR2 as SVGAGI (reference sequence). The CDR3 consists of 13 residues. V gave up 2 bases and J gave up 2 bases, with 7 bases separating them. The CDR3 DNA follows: TGTGCCAGCAGTTACGAGGCCCCCTACGAGCAGTACTTC. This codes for CASSYEAPYEQYF.